Reported below is one T cell receptor (beta chain). As yet, its antigen is unknown. Assay: immunoSEQ multiplex PCR; the TCRdb copy retains only in-frame clones and omits some. The sample consists of 2 million to 2.5 million clones, just over 90% of them appearing once. The record originates from a study of shared clonotypes between healthy human individuals. Study conclusions and caveats: Unshared clonotypes carried lower generation probabilities than those common to all four donors. Naive subsets usually exceeded memory subsets in estimated richness. Clonotypes that were shared across a handful of donors made up roughly 5% of naive CD4 clonotypes.

Trimming shortened V by 5 bases and J by 5 bases, and 16 bases separated the two germline ends. The CDR3 loop spans 15 amino acids. Germline V gene lookup returns CDR1 SGHTA and CDR2 FQGTGA. Division of CD4+ cells produced a CD45RA+ naive subset and a CD45RA-negative memory subset. The clonotype was recovered from a man aged 18 to 35 in good health. Some clones in this sample may be carry-over from other donors' samples. V gene TRBV7-3 combines with J gene TRBJ2-1; D may be TRBD1 (6 bases). Material: naive CD4+ T cells from PBMCs. As for subset: CD45RA+ positively selected. The CDR3 DNA reads TGTGCCAGCAGCCAAGGGTCAGGGGAACACAATGAGCAGTTCTTC. This translates into CASSQGSGEHNEQFF.